This T cell receptor (beta chain) is from a study of Ad26.COV2.S vaccination and SARS-CoV-2 variants. Study overall: The donor was enrolled in the Ad26.COV2.S arm of the COV1001 trial. Findings and caveats of the study: Once vaccination had occurred, spike-specific CD8+ and CD4+ T cell responses reportedly showed substantial breadth.

About this clone: Its antigen remains unidentified.

Repertoires were generated with immunoSEQ multiplex PCR, while TCRdb's copy carries only in-frame clones and drops some. Here the sample spans approximately 300,000 clones, 86% being singletons. Noted treatment: 15 to 20 received Ad26.COV2.S at low or high dose, single or two shots; a few received placebo; per-sample allocation not given. The samples were gathered on day 63 after the first injection of vaccine or placebo. This Boston cohort included adults aged 18-55 years. An Ad26 vector expressing Wuhan-strain SARS-CoV-2 spike served as the vaccine. The sample was peripheral blood, taken in a trial of Ad26.COV2.S vaccine versus placebo. The sequence came from a person aged 18-60 years who received the Ad26.COV2.S COVID-19 vaccine or a placebo.

The CDR3 region has the DNA TGTGCCAGCAGTTCCTTGGACAGGGGATTCTACGAGCAGTACTTC. Protein sequence: CASSSLDRGFYEQYF. The chain recombines TRBV6-2 or TRBV6-3 with TRBJ2-7; 9 bases are a match to TRBD1. Germline V CDR1 and CDR2: MNHEY, SVGEGT. The CDR3 covers 15 residues. V lost 4 bases, J lost 3 bases, and 7 bases stayed unmatched.